The 20 T cell receptor beta chains in this list originate from one sample, sequenced in a study of CD8 T cells in Susac syndrome. cDNA came from roughly 0.53 to 1 ug RNA primed by random hexamers. TCRdb reprocessed the immunoSEQ multiplex PCR reads with MiXCR, giving one entry per CDR3 protein. The data hold some 110,000 distinct CDR3 sequences, with roughly 95% observed a single time. The material sequenced was CD4+ T cells from PBMCs. The receptor set was obtained from a human donor with Susac syndrome.

This chain links TRBV7-2 with TRBJ1-4, with 7 bases identical to TRBD1. CDR1 is SGHTA and CDR2 is FQGNSA in the germline V gene. Trimming at V came to 1 base and at J to 8 bases, leaving 7 bases not matched to a gene. CDR3 size: 15 residues. The CDR3 DNA sequence: TGTGCCAGCAGCTTAGAGAGACAGGGATGGGAAAAACTGTTTTTT. This gives the protein CASSLERQGWEKLFF.

The chain joins TRBV10-3 to TRBJ1-1; TRBD1 agrees at 8 bases. CDR1 is ENHRY, CDR2 SYGVKD, per germline. The CDR3 extends over 13 amino acids. The ends lost 10 bases at V and 7 bases at J; junction bases unmatched: 11. The CDR3: CATQRQQGDEAFF. CDR3 nucleotide sequence: TGTGCCACCCAACGCCAACAGGGGGATGAAGCTTTCTTT.

This rearrangement joins TRBV2 to TRBJ1-2, with TRBD1 matching 7 bases. CDR1 and CDR2 (germline): SNHLY, FYNNEI. The CDR3 covers 13 residues. V trimming: 11 bases; J trimming: 6 bases; junction bases outside the gene matches: 12. In DNA form, the CDR3 reads TGTGCCGGGACAGTGTTGGGAGTCGATGGCTACACCTTC. Its translation: CAGTVLGVDGYTF.

This chain connects TRBV5-1 to TRBJ2-2; D is possibly TRBD1 (6 bases). Trimming pared 3 bases from V and 2 bases from J, leaving 11 bases between. This CDR3 contains 15 residues. From germline, CDR1 is SGHRS and CDR2 YFSETQ. CDR3 sequence (DNA): TGCGCCAGCAGCTCCCGACAGGACAACACCGGGGAGCTGTTTTTT. Translation gives CASSSRQDNTGELFF.

This clonotype was counted a single time. The chain is built from TRBV3-1 and TRBJ2-1; D is uncertain. Trimming pared 0 bases from V and 7 bases from J, leaving 10 bases between. There are 14 residues in the CDR3. Germline V gene sequence: CDR1 LGHDT, CDR2 YNNKEL (reference sequence). CDR3 DNA: TGTGCCAGCAGCCAAGAATCTAGTCGGAATGAGCAGTTCTTC. This gives the protein CASSQESSRNEQFF.

The chain combines TRBV14 with TRBJ2-4, with D perhaps being TRBD1 or TRBD2 (5 bases each). The length of the CDR3 is 15 residues. Germline CDR1 is SGHDN and CDR2 is FVKESK. V shed 0 bases and J shed 7 bases, with 13 bases lying between them. CDR3 sequence (DNA): TGTGCCAGCAGCCAAGAATTTGGGGGTGGGAACATTCAGTACTTC. Its protein product is CASSQEFGGGNIQYF. Full variable domain (remainder filled in from reference TRBV14 and TRBJ2-4): EAGVTQFPSHSVIEKGQTVTLRCDPISGHDNLYWYRRVMGKEIKFLLHFVKESKQDESGMPNNRFLAERTGGTYSTLKVQPAELEDSGVYFCASSQEFGGGNIQYFGAGTRLSVL.

The V call is TRBV18, the J call TRBJ2-3; 8 nucleotides match TRBD2. After removal of 4 bases from V and 6 bases from J, the junction contained 9 bases not matched to a gene. The CDR3 spans 15 residues. Germline CDR1 is KGHSH and CDR2 is LQKENI. CDR3: CASSLLADKPDTQYF. DNA of the CDR3: TGTGCCAGCTCACTACTAGCGGACAAGCCGGATACGCAGTATTTT.

J is TRBJ2-7 and V is TRBV3-1; D is undetermined. V was clipped by 1 base and J by 3 bases, with 7 bases between them. The germline V gene encodes CDR1 LGHDT and CDR2 YNNKEL (reference sequence). This CDR3 is built from 13 residues. CDR3 coding DNA: TGTGCCAGCAGCCAAGGGCCGTTCTACGAGCAGTACTTC. Its translation is CASSQGPFYEQYF.

V and J are TRBV5-6 and TRBJ2-5; 12 bases are shared with TRBD2. Germline CDR1 is SGHDT and CDR2 is YYEEEE. The CDR3 runs to 17 residues. Trimming cost V 1 base and J 5 bases; bases outside gene matches: 9. The CDR3 DNA is TGTGCCAGCAGCTTGTTGGTGGGACTAGCGGGTTGGGAGACCCAGTACTTC. Translation gives CASSLLVGLAGWETQYF.

This sequence joins TRBV12-3 or TRBV12-4 and TRBJ2-1; D is undetermined. CDR3 size: 12 residues. The V and J ends lost 6 bases and 5 bases respectively, with 8 bases between them. This CDR3 is CASSRSDNEQFF. CDR3 coding DNA: TGTGCCAGCAGCCGCAGCGACAATGAGCAGTTCTTC.

This clonotype is a singleton in its sample. This chain joins TRBV7-9 and TRBJ1-2; a weak D match, TRBD1 (5 bases). Trimming took off 8 bases at V and 4 bases at J, with 26 bases between the two ends. CDR1 is SEHNR, CDR2 FQNEAQ, per germline (reference sequence). This CDR3 has 17 residues. For the CDR3, the DNA is TGTGCCAGCCAGCAACTATCGGAGGGGAACTTTCTCTATGGCTACACCTTC. Its translation is CASQQLSEGNFLYGYTF.

The V call is TRBV5-4, the J call TRBJ2-4, with 7 bases fitting TRBD2. J lost 0 bases, V lost 4 bases, and 4 bases had no gene match. The CDR3 runs 15 residues. Germline lookup yields CDR1 SGHNT and CDR2 YYREEE (reference sequence). The CDR3 DNA follows: TGTGCCAGCAGCCCCGGGGGGTTAGCCAAAAACATTCAGTACTTC. This gives the protein CASSPGGLAKNIQYF. Full variable domain (outside the CDR3, taken from reference TRBV5-4 and TRBJ2-4): ETGVTQSPTHLIKTRGQQVTLRCSSQSGHNTVSWYQQALGQGPQFIFQYYREEENGRGNFPPRFSGLQFPNYSSELNVNALELDDSALYLCASSPGGLAKNIQYFGAGTRLSVL.

The rearrangement joins TRBV24-1 to TRBJ2-1; D is uncertain. The CDR3 sequence is 14 residues long. Germline V gene data show CDR1 as KGHDR and CDR2 as SFDVKD. V shed 5 bases and J shed 4 bases, with 11 bases lying between them. The CDR3 here is CATSGRVAYNEQFF. Written as DNA, the CDR3 is TGTGCCACCAGTGGAAGGGTCGCGTACAATGAGCAGTTCTTC.

This CDR3 is CSVAGGTSESSYNEQFF. DNA of the CDR3: TGCAGCGTTGCCGGAGGGACTAGCGAGAGCTCCTACAATGAGCAGTTCTTC. The V gene is TRBV29-1, the J gene TRBJ2-1, with 10 bases identical to TRBD2. This CDR3 is built from 17 residues. V shed 4 bases and J 0 bases; nucleotides not matched to a gene: 9. Germline V gene sequence: CDR1 SQVTM, CDR2 ANQGSEA.

The chain couples TRBV27 to TRBJ2-1; 8 bases align to TRBD1. V shed 7 bases and J 9 bases; nucleotides not matched to a gene: 14. The CDR3 length is 15 residues. Per the germline V gene, CDR1 is MNHEY and CDR2 is SMNVEV (reference sequence). CDR3 DNA sequence: TGTGCCAGCAAGGGCCAGGGGGCGATTTATGGTGAGCAGTTCTTC. Translated, it gives CASKGQGAIYGEQFF.

This clonotype was recorded only once. V usage is TRBV6-5 and J usage is TRBJ1-1; tentative D call: TRBD1 (6 bases). V lost 8 bases to trimming and J lost 5 bases, with 18 bases between them. The CDR3 has 14 amino acids. Germline CDR1 MNHEY, CDR2 SVGAGI. The CDR3 reads CASLPRGLRTEAFF. The CDR3 nucleotides read TGTGCCAGCCTCCCCCGGGGGCTGAGGACTGAAGCTTTCTTT.

The chain links TRBV18 to TRBJ2-3; D is ambiguous. Trimming took 3 bases from V and 4 from J, leaving 8 bases between them. Germline-derived CDR1 and CDR2 are KGHSH and LQKENI. This CDR3 has 13 amino acids. CDR3 bases: TGTGCCAGCTCACCTGAAATCGCAGATACGCAGTATTTT. It translates to CASSPEIADTQYF.

V gene TRBV3-1 combines with J gene TRBJ1-1, with 8 bases identical to TRBD1. CDR1 is LGHDT and CDR2 is YNNKEL in the germline V gene (reference sequence). The CDR3 contains 16 residues. V shed 1 base, J shed 5 bases, and the junction held 9 bases outside the gene matches. The DNA for the CDR3 is TGTGCCAGCAGCCAAGGGGTGAGACAGGGGAGGACTGAAGCTTTCTTT. Translated, it gives CASSQGVRQGRTEAFF.

The chain couples TRBV29-1 to TRBJ2-2; 8 nucleotides align to TRBD1. The V gene end was trimmed by 5 bases and the J gene end by 3 bases; junction bases not matched to a gene: 11. CDR3 length: 16 residues. Germline V CDR1 and CDR2: SQVTM, ANQGSEA. The DNA for the CDR3 is TGCAGCGTTAAGTCCCAGGGGGCGCGGGACACCGGGGAGCTGTTTTTT. Amino acids: CSVKSQGARDTGELFF.

The gene calls are TRBV7-9 and TRBJ1-5; D not certain. The length of the CDR3 is 13 residues. The germline V gene encodes CDR1 SEHNR and CDR2 FQNEAQ (reference sequence). Trimming cost V 1 base and J 7 bases, with 8 bases left between them. CDR3 in amino acids: CASSLDSRQPQHF. CDR3 nucleotides: TGTGCCAGCAGCTTAGACTCCCGACAGCCCCAGCATTTT.